Sequencing of this T cell receptor beta chain was carried out in a study of T cell repertoires in cytomegalovirus infection. Study context: Both CMV infection and a matching HLA type were indicated by public TCR beta signatures. The study, taken as a whole, reports: Of the TCR beta families, the public ones yielded a cumulative frequency that identified carriers of CMV plus the relevant HLA.

This clonotype was detected ten times or more. Its antigen remains unknown. TCRdb re-analysed the reads in MiXCR, keeping a single row per CDR3 protein. The table has about 340,000 distinct CDR3 sequences, 25% to 30% seen once; the top ten hold 15% to 20%. With 5 bases removed from V and 1 base from J, the gap between germline ends came to 14 bases. This CDR3 is 15 amino acids long. Germline CDR1 PRHDT, CDR2 FYEKMQ (reference sequence). The TCR sequence derives from a human donor in good health (CMV status not recorded). Some clones in this sample may be carry-over from other donors' samples. The chain joins TRBV13 to TRBJ1-1; D is perhaps TRBD1 (6 bases). Sequencing was performed on cultured PBMCs, taken from culture after CMV antigen stimulation. In nucleotides, the CDR3 is TGTGCCAGCAGCCTAAGGACAGCCTGGAACACTGAAGCTTTCTTT. Its protein product is CASSLRTAWNTEAFF.